Presented here are 20 T cell receptor beta chains from one specimen sequenced in a study of OX40 agonist ivuxolimab in advanced cancers. The method was the immunoSEQ multiplex PCR assay. Held by TCRdb, this immuneACCESS table contains in-frame sequences only and omits some clones. Under half of the omission traces to an unresolved V gene where checked; the cause of the rest is unknown. For this sample the table gives about 75,000 clones, of which 86% were detected only once. The top ten constitute roughly 8% of the sample. The input for sequencing was CD4+ or CD8+ T cells sorted from blood, taken in a trial of the OX40 agonist ivuxolimab. The origin of the receptors is an adult with an advanced solid tumor such as melanoma, head and neck, liver or kidney cancer.

The CDR3 reads CASSLADSNEKLFF. CDR3 bases: TGTGCCAGCAGCTTAGCGGACAGTAATGAAAAACTGTTTTTT. The V gene is TRBV7-9, the J gene TRBJ1-4; perhaps TRBD1 as D (6 bases). Germline V gives CDR1 SEHNR, CDR2 FQNEAQ (reference sequence). V was cut by 0 bases and J by 4 bases, with 6 bases left in between. This CDR3 comprises 14 residues.

The gene calls are TRBV30 and TRBJ2-1; D not certain. V lost 2 bases and J 1 base, leaving 6 bases between the germline ends. The CDR3 has 13 residues. Germline CDR1 GTSNPN, CDR2 SVGIG (reference sequence). The CDR3 sequence is CAWSPESYNEQFF. The DNA of the CDR3 is TGTGCCTGGAGTCCAGAATCCTACAATGAGCAGTTCTTC.

CDR3 protein: CATSRESLGSYGYTF. The CDR3 nucleotides read TGTGCCACCAGCAGAGAGAGCTTGGGATCCTATGGCTACACCTTC. The chain recombines TRBV15 with TRBJ1-2; no firm D call. The CDR3 totals 15 residues. Germline V gene data show CDR1 as LNHNV and CDR2 as YYDKDF (reference sequence). Trimming left V 0 bases short and J 4 bases short, with 12 bases between.

The count of this clone is one. The rearrangement joins TRBV6-5 to TRBJ2-1; the D is unclear. CDR1 is MNHEY, CDR2 SVGAGI, per germline. V was trimmed by 0 bases and J by 3 bases, leaving 0 bases between them. The CDR3 has 12 amino acids. The CDR3 loop reads CASSYSYNEQFF. The CDR3 bases are TGTGCCAGCAGTTACTCCTACAATGAGCAGTTCTTC.

V is TRBV11-3 and J is TRBJ2-7, with a possible D match to TRBD2 (7 bases). Germline values: CDR1 SGHNT, CDR2 YENEEA. The CDR3 is 13 residues long. The V gene lost 3 bases and the J gene lost 6 bases, with 12 bases spanning the gap. The CDR3 nucleotides are TGTGCCAGCAGCTTGGGGGGGCAAGGCGAGCAGTACTTC. It specifies CASSLGGQGEQYF.

The rearrangement uses TRBV7-2 and TRBJ2-2; tentatively, D is TRBD2 (6 bases). The CDR3 has 13 residues. Germline assignment: CDR1 SGHTA and CDR2 FQGNSA. Between the trimmed V and J ends, which lost 6 bases and 1 base, there was a span of 6 bases. CDR3 sequence reads: CASRGGNTGELFF. CDR3 bases: TGTGCCAGCAGGGGGGGGAACACCGGGGAGCTGTTTTTT.

The V gene is TRBV28, the J gene TRBJ1-3, with D unclear. V lost 4 bases and J lost 0, with 13 bases in between. Germline loops: CDR1 MDHEN, CDR2 SYDVKM. The CDR3 has 16 amino acids. DNA for the CDR3: TGTGCCAGCAGTTCTACTGGACTGAGCTCTGGAAACACCATATATTTT. It yields the protein CASSSTGLSSGNTIYF.

The chain is built from TRBV10-1 and TRBJ1-1; TRBD1 matches at 11 bases. With 5 bases clipped from V and 1 base from J, the junction kept 3 bases outside the gene matches. The V gene's germline CDR1 is WNHNN and CDR2 SYGVQD (reference sequence). The CDR3 is 15 amino acids. The CDR3 sequence: CASSRTGGANTEAFF. CDR3 DNA: TGCGCCAGCAGTAGGACAGGGGGCGCGAACACTGAAGCTTTCTTT.

The J gene is TRBJ2-7, the V gene TRBV5-1; TRBD1 agrees at 11 bases. This CDR3 has 14 amino acids. Unmatched junction bases numbered 2, after V lost 4 bases and J lost 2 bases. CDR1 is SGHRS and CDR2 is YFSETQ in the germline V gene. The CDR3 region is CASSPGQGAYEQYF. For the CDR3, the DNA is TGCGCCAGCAGCCCGGGACAGGGGGCCTACGAGCAGTACTTC.

The chain carries TRBV28 and TRBJ2-7, with no clear D. V gave up 6 bases and J gave up 2 bases, with 14 bases separating them. The CDR3 runs 14 residues. In germline, CDR1 is MDHEN, CDR2 SYDVKM. As DNA, the CDR3 is TGTGCCAGCAGATCCCCCCGACAAGCCTACGAGCAGTACTTC. Residues: CASRSPRQAYEQYF.

A single count supports this clone. The chain recombines TRBV27 with TRBJ1-1, with D possibly TRBD1 on 6 matching bases. Deletions cut 7 bases from V and 0 bases from J, with 12 bases between. The V gene's germline CDR1 is MNHEY and CDR2 SMNVEV (reference sequence). The CDR3 sequence is 14 residues long. The CDR3 loop reads CASNTGPMNTEAFF. The CDR3 DNA reads TGTGCCAGCAATACAGGGCCGATGAACACTGAAGCTTTCTTT.

J is TRBJ1-2 and V is TRBV5-1, with a weak D call TRBD1 (5 bases). The germline V gene encodes CDR1 SGHRS and CDR2 YFSETQ. Trimming stripped 0 bases from V and 8 bases from J, with 26 bases between. This CDR3 contains 18 residues. CDR3 protein: CASSLGGPGRGVSYGYTF. The CDR3 region has the DNA TGCGCCAGCAGCTTGGGCGGGCCGGGTCGGGGGGTAAGCTACGGCTACACCTTC.

The CDR3 nucleotides are TGTGCCAGCAGCGTCCTTTCCTACACTGAAGCTTTCTTT. It codes for CASSVLSYTEAFF. The rearrangement links TRBV11-2 to TRBJ1-1; D call uncertain. CDR1 is SGHAT and CDR2 is FQNNGV in the germline V gene. The CDR3 is made up of 13 amino acids. Trimming removed 5 bases at V and 3 bases at J, with 10 bases between. Full variable domain (remainder filled in from reference TRBV11-2 and TRBJ1-1): EAGVAQSPRYKIIEKRQSVAFWCNPISGHATLYWYQQILGQGPKLLIQFQNNGVVDDSQLPKDRFSAERLKGVDSTLKIQPAKLEDSAVYLCASSVLSYTEAFFGQGTRLTVV.

V is TRBV5-1 and J is TRBJ1-1, with a weak D call TRBD1 (6 bases). Germline V CDR1 and CDR2: SGHRS, YFSETQ. CDR3 length equals 15 residues. Trimming removed 1 base from V and 3 bases from J, with 13 bases in between. As DNA, the CDR3 is TGCGCCAGCAGCTTGTGGGGGGCGCGTGACACTGAAGCTTTCTTT. This sequence encodes CASSLWGARDTEAFF.

The V gene is TRBV27, the J gene TRBJ2-7, with D possibly matching TRBD1 (5 bases). Germline assignment: CDR1 MNHEY and CDR2 SMNVEV (reference sequence). CDR3 size: 14 residues. The V end lost 4 bases, the J end lost 6 bases, and 16 bases lay between the germline ends. The CDR3 reads CASSWAGPGSEQYF. The DNA for the CDR3 is TGTGCCAGCAGTTGGGCAGGGCCGGGTTCCGAGCAGTACTTC.

The chain employs TRBV5-4 and TRBJ2-1; the D is unclear. The CDR3 consists of 14 residues. V lost 3 bases and J 10 bases, leaving 17 bases between the germline ends. Germline CDR1 reads SGHNT; CDR2 reads YYREEE (reference sequence). This CDR3 reads CASSSRTASEEQFF. The DNA of the CDR3 is TGTGCCAGCAGCTCGAGGACCGCGAGCGAAGAGCAGTTCTTC.

The CDR3 loop is CASSLRQDHSNTGELFF. The CDR3 nucleotides read TGTGCCAGCAGCTTAAGGCAGGACCATTCGAACACCGGGGAGCTGTTTTTT. This rearrangement joins TRBV11-2 to TRBJ2-2; D gene uncertain. V lost 2 bases and J 0 bases, leaving 13 bases between the germline ends. Germline V gene lookup returns CDR1 SGHAT and CDR2 FQNNGV. There are 17 residues in the CDR3.

The gene calls are TRBV7-2 and TRBJ2-7; 7 positions match TRBD1. Germline CDR1 and CDR2: SGHTA and FQGNSA. With V trimmed by 6 bases and J by 4 bases, 12 bases remained unmatched. The CDR3 consists of 15 residues. CDR3 in amino acids: CASRLRQGWLYEQYF. The CDR3 region has the DNA TGTGCCAGCAGACTCAGACAGGGATGGTTATACGAGCAGTACTTC.

The CDR3 spells CASSWRQGAETDTQYF. In DNA form, the CDR3 reads TGCGCCAGCAGCTGGAGACAGGGGGCTGAAACAGATACGCAGTATTTT. The chain joins TRBV5-1 to TRBJ2-3; 10 bases agree with TRBD1. This CDR3 has 16 amino acids. V lost 3 bases, J lost 3 bases, and 7 bases stayed unmatched. CDR1 and CDR2 (germline): SGHRS, YFSETQ.

This sequence joins TRBV2 and TRBJ1-5; D perhaps matches TRBD1 (5 bases). V was clipped by 8 bases and J by 4 bases, with 12 bases between them. Germline CDR1 is SNHLY and CDR2 is FYNNEI. This CDR3 region has 13 residues. CDR3 in amino acids: CASSRTYNQPQHF. The DNA of the CDR3 is TGTGCCAGCTCTCGGACATATAATCAGCCCCAGCATTTT.